This T cell receptor beta chain is drawn from a study of blood T cells in healthy people across ages. About the study: Capture via template switching afforded approximately one barcoded beta molecule per two T cells. Study conclusions and caveats: Researchers deemed the diversity estimates from one million T cells underestimates.

Worth noting for this clonotype: The antigen is unknown.

Germline CDR1 reads SGDLS; CDR2 reads YYNGEE. V lost 0 bases and J 8 bases, leaving 17 bases between the germline ends. The CDR3 is 15 amino acids. A J-beta primer mix and a sample-barcoded 5' primer were used in a second PCR of about 6 to 12 cycles. Each single sample gave us at least 2.5 million CDR3-containing paired-end reads. One entry per CDR3 protein results from TCRdb running MiXCR on the 5' RACE reads. The sample records 1.2 million to 1.5 million distinct CDR3 sequences, 40% to 50% being singletons. The source of this sequence is a woman under 30 in good health. The V call is TRBV9, the J call TRBJ1-1; D not resolved. Sequenced: blood. The DNA for the CDR3 is TGTGCCAGCAGCGTAGGGACCTATGCAGAGGTAGAAGCTTTCTTT. The encoded protein is CASSVGTYAEVEAFF. Variable domain in full (rest from reference TRBV9 and TRBJ1-1): DSGVTQTPKHLITATGQRVTLRCSPRSGDLSVYWYQQSLDQGLQFLIQYYNGEERAKGNILERFSAQQFPDLHSELNLSSLELGDSALYFCASSVGTYAEVEAFFGQGTRLTVV.